The sequence of this T cell receptor (beta chain) was determined in a study of response to subunit inactivated influenza vaccine. This clonotype was observed many times. V lost 3 bases, J lost 6 bases, and 12 bases lay in between. The CDR3 contains 13 residues. CDR1 DFQATT and CDR2 SNEGSKA come from the germline V gene (reference sequence). TCRdb fed the RT-PCR reads into MiXCR, producing one record per CDR3 protein. The sample consists of roughly 540,000 distinct CDR3 sequences, roughly 23% of them appearing once. This same sample was also part of a study on T cells expressing NK-cell markers. That study adds: The cDNA for TCR beta came from 5'RACE template switching with UMIs.

V gene TRBV20-1 combines with J gene TRBJ2-1, with a tentative D call TRBD2 (6 bases). This material consisted of CD4+ T cells sorted from PBMCs, taken approximately 13 days after vaccination. This TCR came from a man aged 50 to 60 who received an inactivated influenza vaccine. The CDR3 coding sequence is TGCAGTGCTAGCCCTGGGGGAGGCAATGAGCAGTTCTTC. Residues: CSASPGGGNEQFF.